Presented here are 30 T cell receptor beta chains from one specimen sequenced in a study of blood T cells in healthy people across ages. Next came a second PCR, run for about 7 to 12 cycles, which used a sample-barcoded 5' primer along with a J-beta primer mix. Using its own MiXCR run on the 5' RACE reads, TCRdb lists one record per CDR3 protein. Altogether around 620,000 distinct CDR3 sequences are present, 27% being singletons, with the ten largest covering less than 20%. The sequenced sample consisted of blood. The receptors were sampled from a woman between 70 and 85 years old in good health.

A few counts support this clonotype. The chain carries TRBV18 and TRBJ1-5; no clear D. The CDR3 runs 14 residues. Trimming took 2 bases from V and 3 from J, leaving 8 bases between them. Germline V gene data show CDR1 as KGHSH and CDR2 as LQKENI. CDR3 bases: TGTGCCAGCTCACCAAACAATGCCAATCAGCCCCAGCATTTT. Its protein is CASSPNNANQPQHF.

This clonotype was observed a few times. The chain recombines TRBV20-1 with TRBJ1-5; 8 bases match TRBD1. The trim removed 1 base at V and 0 bases at J, leaving 2 bases unmatched. Germline-derived CDR1 and CDR2 are DFQATT and SNEGSKA (reference sequence). The CDR3 has 15 amino acids. The CDR3 is CSARVGTGSNQPQHF. CDR3 nucleotide sequence: TGCAGTGCTAGAGTGGGGACAGGTAGCAATCAGCCCCAGCATTTT.

This clonotype was counted between two and nine times. This chain joins TRBV7-9 and TRBJ1-6; D is undetermined. V lost 3 bases and J lost 10, with 10 bases in between. This CDR3 comprises 13 residues. Germline V CDR1 and CDR2: SEHNR, FQNEAQ (reference sequence). DNA of the CDR3: TGTGCCAGCAGCTTCACACAGAGATCACCCCTCCACTTT. Translating it yields CASSFTQRSPLHF.

A few counts support this clonotype. This CDR3 reads CASSQDAVRPYYEQYF. In nucleotides, the CDR3 is TGTGCCAGCAGCCAAGACGCGGTGAGGCCATACTACGAGCAGTACTTC. The V gene is TRBV14, the J gene TRBJ2-7; unclear D gene. The length of the CDR3 is 16 residues. Germline CDR1 and CDR2: SGHDN and FVKESK. Trimming removed 0 bases from V and 3 bases from J, with 15 bases in between.

The chain has TRBV7-9 and TRBJ2-5; weak D call: TRBD2 (6 bases). Germline loops: CDR1 SEHNR, CDR2 FQNEAQ (reference sequence). The CDR3 is made up of 15 amino acids. V was pared by 5 bases and J by 1 base, with 14 bases between. Here the CDR3 DNA reads TGTGCCAGCAGCCCCCGAGGGACTCTCCAAGAGACCCAGTACTTC. It specifies CASSPRGTLQETQYF.

This chain links TRBV3-1 with TRBJ2-5; D may be TRBD2 (7 bases). Deletions cut 6 bases from V and 3 bases from J, with 20 bases between. There are 16 residues in the CDR3. Germline V gene data show CDR1 as LGHDT and CDR2 as YNNKEL (reference sequence). The CDR3 is CASSLRGGAVEETQYF. The DNA of the CDR3 is TGTGCCAGCAGTTTACGAGGGGGGGCGGTAGAAGAGACCCAGTACTTC.

The rearrangement links TRBV12-3 or TRBV12-4 to TRBJ2-5; D gene ambiguous. The V gene lost 3 bases and the J gene lost 0 bases, with 8 bases spanning the gap. This CDR3 contains 14 residues. CDR3 in amino acids: CASSFWTDQETQYF. In nucleotides, the CDR3 is TGTGCCAGCAGTTTCTGGACGGACCAAGAGACCCAGTACTTC.

This clonotype came up many times. In DNA, the CDR3 is TGCGCCAGCAGCTCCTCGGGGGGCAGGGGGCAGTATTTT. It codes for CASSSSGGRGQYF. The chain couples TRBV5-1 to TRBJ2-3; tentative D call: TRBD2 (7 bases). Germline V lookup: CDR1 SGHRS, CDR2 YFSETQ. Trimming removed 3 bases from V and 11 bases from J, with 16 bases in between. The CDR3 length is 13 residues. Combining the CDR3 with reference TRBV5-1 and TRBJ2-3 gives the whole variable domain KAGVTQTPRYLIKTRGQQVTLSCSPISGHRSVSWYQQTPGQGLQFLFEYFSETQRNKGNFPGRFSGRQFSNSRSEMNVSTLELGDSALYLCASSSSGGRGQYFGPGTRLTVL.

This clonotype has just a few counts. This CDR3 is CASSLAQGVWEQYF. The DNA for the CDR3 is TGTGCCAGCAGTTTAGCGCAGGGGGTCTGGGAGCAGTACTTC. The genes are TRBV12-3 or TRBV12-4 and TRBJ2-1, with 7 bases fitting TRBD1. The end of the DNA fits TRBJ2-7 better, so the J call may be wrong. The CDR3 spans 14 residues.

This clonotype was seen more than once but under ten times. V usage is TRBV6-1 and J usage is TRBJ1-2; no clear D gene. Germline CDR1 MNHNS, CDR2 SASEGT. V lost 3 bases to trimming and J lost 8 bases, with 25 bases between them. This CDR3 region has 17 residues. CDR3 DNA sequence: TGTGCCAGCAGTGACGATCCTCAAGCGGCGGTCGCGTGGGGCTACACCTTC. Its translation: CASSDDPQAAVAWGYTF.

This clonotype was picked up a small number of times. V gene TRBV7-2 combines with J gene TRBJ2-5, with a weak D call TRBD1 (5 bases). The CDR3 extends over 16 amino acids. Germline lookup yields CDR1 SGHTA and CDR2 FQGNSA. The ends were cut back, 1 base at V and 0 bases at J, with 12 bases in the middle. The CDR3 spells CASSLGGRAHQETQYF. CDR3 nucleotides: TGTGCCAGCAGCTTAGGGGGCAGGGCGCACCAAGAGACCCAGTACTTC.

This clonotype was recorded at least ten times. V is TRBV20-1 and J is TRBJ1-1, with TRBD1 identical over 9 bases. Germline assignment: CDR1 DFQATT and CDR2 SNEGSKA (reference sequence). V was pared by 6 bases and J by 6 bases, with 14 bases of the junction left unmatched. CDR3 length: 15 amino acids. Written as DNA, the CDR3 is TGCAGTGCAACCCCCTCGGGACAGGGTGTGGCTGAAGCTTTCTTT. Translation: CSATPSGQGVAEAFF.

At least ten counts were recorded for this clonotype. The V and J genes are TRBV4-3 and TRBJ2-5; D possibly matches TRBD1 or TRBD2 (6 bases each). Germline-derived CDR1 and CDR2 are LGHNA and YSLEER. This CDR3 has 13 residues. Trimming took off 2 bases at V and 5 bases at J, with 9 bases between the two ends. DNA for the CDR3: TGCGCCAGCAGCCAAACAGGGAGGGAGACCCAGTACTTC. The encoded protein is CASSQTGRETQYF.

This chain connects TRBV7-9 to TRBJ2-7, with a possible D match to TRBD2 (5 bases). Trimming took off 5 bases at V and 4 bases at J, with 15 bases between the two ends. Germline V CDR1 and CDR2: SEHNR, FQNEAQ (reference sequence). This CDR3 is built from 14 residues. Written as DNA, the CDR3 is TGTGCCAGCAGCCCGACGTTTGGAGGTTACGAGCAGTACTTC. The encoded protein is CASSPTFGGYEQYF. The full variable domain, rest sourced from reference TRBV7-9 and TRBJ2-7, is DTGVSQNPRHKITKRGQNVTFRCDPISEHNRLYWYRQTLGQGPEFLTYFQNEAQLEKSRLLSDRFSAERPKGSFSTLEIQRTEQGDSAMYLCASSPTFGGYEQYFGPGTRLTVT.

The rearrangement joins TRBV28 to TRBJ2-1; 9 bases agree with TRBD1. The DNA matches TRBJ2-5 better at its end, which makes the J call doubtful. CDR1 and CDR2 from the germline V gene are MDHEN and SYDVKM. CDR3 length: 17 residues. This chain's CDR3 is CASSSYLSGTGSETQYF. The CDR3 DNA is TGTGCCAGCAGTTCCTACTTATCCGGGACAGGGTCGGAGACCCAGTACTTC.

The chain uses TRBV4-3 and TRBJ2-1; TRBD1 matches at 9 bases. The J call may be wrong; the DNA end is better matched by TRBJ2-7. The length of the CDR3 is 15 residues. Germline V CDR1 and CDR2: LGHNA, YSLEER. CDR3 DNA sequence: TGCGCCAGCAGCCAAGCTCCAGGGGGACAGGGCCAACAGTACTTC. Translating it yields CASSQAPGGQGQQYF.

J is TRBJ2-5 and V is TRBV4-3, with 11 bases that match TRBD2. Germline V gene lookup returns CDR1 LGHNA and CDR2 YSLEER. Trimming removed 4 bases from V and 5 bases from J; junction bases left unmatched: 3. This CDR3 comprises 14 residues. The CDR3 sequence: CASSRGTSGETQYF. The CDR3 nucleotides are TGCGCCAGCAGCCGAGGGACTAGCGGCGAGACCCAGTACTTC.

This clonotype was observed a handful of times. The V gene is TRBV19, the J gene TRBJ2-7; D not resolved. Germline V gene sequence: CDR1 LNHDA, CDR2 SQIVND (reference sequence). V was pared by 3 bases and J by 3 bases, with 6 bases between. The CDR3 sequence is 12 residues long. The CDR3 reads CASSMPNYEQYF. DNA for the CDR3: TGTGCCAGTAGTATGCCTAACTACGAGCAGTACTTC.

CDR3 in amino acids: CASFAGTKYNEQFF. The DNA of the CDR3 is TGTGCCAGCTTCGCCGGGACGAAATACAATGAGCAGTTCTTC. The rearrangement joins TRBV21-1 to TRBJ2-1; the table's D call, TRBD1, was not checked against the DNA. TRBV21-1 corresponds to a pseudogene. The CDR3 is 14 amino acids.

This clonotype was counted a few times. The chain combines TRBV4-1 with TRBJ1-2; maybe TRBD1 (6 bases). The ends were cut back, 4 bases at V and 0 bases at J, with 15 bases in the middle. Germline CDR1 MGHRA, CDR2 YSYEKL. The CDR3 loop spans 16 amino acids. CDR3 nucleotides: TGCGCCAGCAGCCTGACAGGAAAATCCACTAACTATGGCTACACCTTC. It is translated as CASSLTGKSTNYGYTF.

The chain links TRBV30 to TRBJ2-3; 10 bases match TRBD1. Germline trimming cut 3 bases from V and 5 bases from J; bases unmatched to any gene: 5. The CDR3 extends over 14 amino acids. In germline, CDR1 is GTSNPN, CDR2 SVGIG (reference sequence). CDR3 in DNA: TGTGCCTGGAGCAGACAGGGGGCCGGAGATACGCAGTATTTT. It is translated as CAWSRQGAGDTQYF.

This chain joins TRBV29-1 and TRBJ1-1; TRBD1 matches 12 bases. Germline loops: CDR1 SQVTM, CDR2 ANQGSEA. V shed 7 bases and J 11 bases; nucleotides not matched to a gene: 11. This CDR3 has 13 amino acids. The CDR3 protein is CSGTTGTGGLAFF. CDR3 coding DNA: TGCAGCGGGACGACCGGGACAGGGGGCCTGGCTTTCTTT.

V usage is TRBV29-1 and J usage is TRBJ2-5, with a tentative D call TRBD2 (6 bases). The J call could be wrong; TRBJ2-1 is a better fit for the DNA end. Germline-derived CDR1 and CDR2 are SQVTM and ANQGSEA. The CDR3 totals 12 residues. CDR3 DNA: TGCAGCGTGGCGGGCCTGGGGGGTGAGCAGTTCTTC. Translation gives CSVAGLGGEQFF.

The V and J genes are TRBV29-1 and TRBJ2-5; 7 bases are a match to TRBD1. The V gene end was trimmed by 7 bases and the J gene end by 2 bases; junction bases not matched to a gene: 10. The germline CDR1 and CDR2 sequences are SQVTM and ANQGSEA. CDR3 length: 14 amino acids. The CDR3 protein is CSATPGTVQETQYF. CDR3 in DNA: TGCAGCGCTACCCCAGGGACAGTGCAAGAGACCCAGTACTTC.

This chain joins TRBV28 and TRBJ2-4; D uncertain. Germline V gene data show CDR1 as MDHEN and CDR2 as SYDVKM. The CDR3 spans 12 residues. Trimming cost V 5 bases and J 6 bases, with 8 bases left between them. CDR3 DNA: TGTGCCAGCAGTCCTCGGGCAAACATTCAGTACTTC. Protein product: CASSPRANIQYF.

This clonotype has at least ten counts. The CDR3 nucleotides are TGTGCCAGCAGCCGGGACAGGGGCGCCTATGGCTACACCTTC. This encodes CASSRDRGAYGYTF. The genes are TRBV7-9 and TRBJ1-2; 10 positions match TRBD1. The CDR3 has 14 residues. Looked up from germline, CDR1 is SEHNR and CDR2 is FQNEAQ (reference sequence). J was trimmed by 4 bases and V by 5 bases; bases with no gene match: 4.

This sequence joins TRBV11-2 and TRBJ2-1, with D possibly matching TRBD2 (5 bases). Trimming stripped 2 bases from V and 2 bases from J, with 19 bases between. Germline values: CDR1 SGHAT, CDR2 FQNNGV. The CDR3 length is 18 residues. The CDR3 region is CASSLTGNPTRTYNEQFF. DNA for the CDR3: TGTGCCAGCAGCTTAACGGGGAATCCGACCCGGACCTACAATGAGCAGTTCTTC.

This clonotype was seen only a few times. The V call is TRBV7-2, the J call TRBJ2-3; no reliable D call. Trimming removed 1 base at V and 1 base at J, with 12 bases between. The CDR3 covers 16 residues. CDR1 and CDR2 from the germline V gene are SGHTA and FQGNSA. The DNA for the CDR3 is TGTGCCAGCAGCTTAGATTCGAGCTGGGGCACAGATACGCAGTATTTT. This codes for CASSLDSSWGTDTQYF.

V and J are TRBV27 and TRBJ2-7; D uncertain. V shed 5 bases and J shed 2 bases, with 16 bases lying between them. The CDR3 covers 15 residues. The V gene's germline CDR1 is MNHEY and CDR2 SMNVEV (reference sequence). The CDR3, as DNA: TGTGCCAGCAGTCCGAGACCCGCGTTCGCCTACGAGCAGTACTTC. Translating gives CASSPRPAFAYEQYF.

This chain links TRBV11-3 with TRBJ2-7; perhaps TRBD1 as D (6 bases). CDR1 is SGHNT and CDR2 is YENEEA in the germline V gene. The CDR3 has 14 residues. Trimming removed 5 bases from V and 4 bases from J, with 15 bases in between. The DNA for the CDR3 is TGTGCCAGCAGCACTGCAGGGGCCAATTACGAGCAGTACTTC. This encodes CASSTAGANYEQYF.